This TCR beta chain was recovered during a study of blood T cell repertoires in COVID-19. Looking at the study overall: From the United States, Italy and Spain came samples of acute and convalescent COVID-19. Nucleic acid was either cDNA or gDNA, and it came from T cells, B-cell-depleted T cells, or PBMCs.

TCRdb's table, derived via immunoSEQ multiplex PCR, lists solely in-frame clones and lacks some. The sample records more than 200,000 clones, roughly 84% being singletons. CDR3 length equals 14 residues. The germline CDR1 and CDR2 sequences are SGHNT and YENEEA. Germline trimming cut 5 bases from V and 1 base from J; bases unmatched to any gene: 3. The sample consisted of peripheral blood. The chain uses TRBV11-3 and TRBJ2-3, with 7 positions matching TRBD1. The clonotype was recovered from a man aged 50 to 60 with active or convalescent COVID-19. DNA of the CDR3: TGTGCCAGCAGCCCCGACAGGGGCACAGATACGCAGTATTTT. Translating it yields CASSPDRGTDTQYF.